The next 10 T cell receptor beta chains were all read from a single sample in a study of CD8+ T cells in alopecia areata. Sequencing templates came from extracted RNA that was reverse transcribed into cDNA. Here immunoSEQ multiplex PCR was the method, and the copy in TCRdb shows in-frame clones only, minus some. The sample shows more than 130,000 clones, 80% to 90% of them seen only once. As for treatment: oral pan-JAK inhibitor, 5-10 mg twice daily. Specimen: CD8+ T cells sorted from blood, collected at week 4, from a patient treated with tofacitinib. The receptors here all came from a human donor with alopecia areata.

The rearrangement uses TRBV5-1 and TRBJ1-6, with 8 positions matching TRBD1. The germline CDR1 and CDR2 sequences are SGHRS and YFSETQ. J was trimmed by 3 bases and V by 4 bases; bases with no gene match: 6. This CDR3 is built from 16 residues. CDR3 residues: CASSGGTGVYNSPLHF. CDR3 nucleotides: TGCGCCAGCAGCGGCGGGACAGGCGTCTATAATTCACCCCTCCACTTT.

This chain connects TRBV18 to TRBJ1-5; no clear D gene. In germline, CDR1 is KGHSH, CDR2 LQKENI. The germline V and J ends were trimmed by 2 bases and 2 bases, with 10 bases remaining between them. This CDR3 is built from 15 residues. CDR3 coding DNA: TGTGCCAGCTCACCAGCGGGCGAGGGCAATCAGCCCCAGCATTTT. It is translated as CASSPAGEGNQPQHF.

The chain carries TRBV6-1 and TRBJ2-7; D remains ambiguous. CDR3 size: 12 residues. The V and J ends lost 5 bases and 7 bases respectively, with 12 bases between them. Per germline, CDR1 MNHNS and CDR2 SASEGT. CDR3 DNA sequence: TGTGCCAGCAGTCCCCTGCAACGGGAGCAGTACTTC. This codes for CASSPLQREQYF.

V usage is TRBV7-2 and J usage is TRBJ2-3; 8 bases map to TRBD2. There are 16 residues in the CDR3. Germline values: CDR1 SGHTA, CDR2 FQGNSA. With 3 bases clipped from V and 1 base from J, the junction kept 6 bases outside the gene matches. CDR3 sequence reads: CASSFPGTRGTDTQYF. Here the CDR3 DNA reads TGTGCCAGCAGCTTTCCCGGGACTAGGGGCACAGATACGCAGTATTTT.

CDR3 nucleotide sequence: TGTGCCAGCAGCCAAATAAGTCCCCAGCCCCAGCATTTT. Translating gives CASSQISPQPQHF. The rearrangement links TRBV16 to TRBJ1-5; no clear D. Germline CDR1 KGHSY, CDR2 FQNENV. Trimming stripped 2 bases from V and 7 bases from J, with 9 bases between. The CDR3 totals 13 residues.

The V call is TRBV6-5, the J call TRBJ2-5, with D possibly being TRBD2 (5 bases). V shed 7 bases and J shed 7 bases, with 10 bases lying between them. The CDR3 contains 11 residues. CDR1 and CDR2 from the germline V gene are MNHEY and SVGAGI. CDR3: CASIAAGTQYF. The CDR3 DNA reads TGTGCCAGCATCGCCGCGGGGACCCAGTACTTC.

This clone was counted only a few times. The V and J genes are TRBV30 and TRBJ2-1; D perhaps matches TRBD2 (6 bases). CDR1 is GTSNPN, CDR2 SVGIG, per germline (reference sequence). The CDR3 loop spans 17 amino acids. V was shortened by 5 bases and J by 1 base, with 21 bases between the two germline ends. The CDR3 DNA reads TGTGCCTGGGGATCGGGGGAGTGGAGGGAGTCCTACAATGAGCAGTTCTTC. This sequence encodes CAWGSGEWRESYNEQFF.

The table lists this clone with a few counts. The chain couples TRBV4-3 to TRBJ2-3; TRBD1 might be the D (6 bases). The germline V gene has CDR1 LGHNA and CDR2 YSLEER. The CDR3 has 14 residues. V was shortened by 5 bases and J by 4 bases, with 13 bases between the two germline ends. The CDR3 spells CASSDTGTADTQYF. In nucleotides, the CDR3 is TGCGCCAGCAGCGACACAGGGACCGCAGATACGCAGTATTTT.

The chain combines TRBV6-1 with TRBJ2-1; D unresolved. Trimming removed 10 bases from V and 3 bases from J, with 4 bases in between. Germline CDR1 is MNHNS and CDR2 is SASEGT. CDR3 length: 10 amino acids. CDR3 sequence (DNA): TGTGCCACCAGCTACAATGAGCAGTTCTTC. Protein: CATSYNEQFF.

V is TRBV30 and J is TRBJ2-1; D unresolved. The V gene's germline CDR1 is GTSNPN and CDR2 SVGIG (reference sequence). Trimming stripped 0 bases from V and 0 bases from J, with 12 bases between. The CDR3 is made up of 16 amino acids. The CDR3 sequence: CAWSVRRRSSYNEQFF. CDR3 DNA sequence: TGTGCCTGGAGTGTAAGGCGGCGGAGCTCCTACAATGAGCAGTTCTTC.